These 8 T cell receptor beta chains originate from one sample sequenced in a study of molecular identifiers for immune sequencing clone quantification. TCRdb recomputed calls from the PCR reads with MiXCR, one row per CDR3 protein. The data hold about half a million distinct CDR3 sequences, with around a fifth observed a single time. The sequencing input was naive CD8+ T cells from blood, with Jurkat cell RNA spiked in. Subset described: FACS-sorted CD8+CD4-CCR7+CD45RA+ naive T cells. These receptors originate from a human donor in good health. Some libraries in this study had Jurkat cell RNA spiked in.

The chain employs TRBV12-3 or TRBV12-4 and TRBJ1-3; the D is unclear. The V end was cut by 5 bases, the J end by 3 bases, with 11 bases between. This CDR3 contains 14 residues. This CDR3 reads CASSLTRSGNTIYF. In nucleotides, the CDR3 is TGTGCCAGCAGTCTGACAAGGAGTGGAAACACCATATATTTT.

This clonotype was detected many times. The V gene is TRBV12-3 or TRBV12-4, the J gene TRBJ2-3; a weak D match, TRBD2 (5 bases). The CDR3 consists of 15 residues. The ends were cut back, 3 bases at V and 2 bases at J, with 12 bases in the middle. CDR3 protein: CASSLPRRNTDTQYF. The CDR3 DNA sequence: TGTGCCAGCAGTTTGCCCAGGAGGAACACAGATACGCAGTATTTT.

This clonotype was observed at least ten times. The chain combines TRBV5-1 with TRBJ2-3; D gene uncertain. This CDR3 contains 17 residues. Germline CDR1 is SGHRS and CDR2 is YFSETQ. V shed 0 bases and J shed 2 bases, with 16 bases lying between them. The CDR3, as DNA: TGCGCCAGCAGCTTGGCGGAAATGGGAAGTGTCACAGATACGCAGTATTTT. The encoded protein is CASSLAEMGSVTDTQYF. The complete variable domain, with remaining parts taken from reference TRBV5-1 and TRBJ2-3, reads KAGVTQTPRYLIKTRGQQVTLSCSPISGHRSVSWYQQTPGQGLQFLFEYFSETQRNKGNFPGRFSGRQFSNSRSEMNVSTLELGDSALYLCASSLAEMGSVTDTQYFGPGTRLTVL.

With respect to this clonotype: A much larger clone sits a single nucleotide away, making a read error possible. The genes are TRBV29-1 and TRBJ2-7; possibly TRBD2 for D (5 bases). The germline V gene has CDR1 SQVTM and CDR2 ANQGSEA. The length of the CDR3 is 15 residues. The CDR3 is CSVEGKGPLEGEQCF. Written as DNA, the CDR3 is TGCAGCGTTGAAGGGAAAGGACCCCTCGAGGGCGAGCAGTGCTTC.

Ten or more counts support this clonotype. V gene TRBV12-5 combines with J gene TRBJ1-1; 7 nucleotides agree with TRBD1. The germline gives CDR1 LGHNT, CDR2 FRNRAP. Trimming removed 5 bases from V and 1 base from J; junction bases left unmatched: 13. The CDR3 spans 17 residues. CDR3 coding DNA: TGTGCTAGTGGTCTTCCCCCCACGCCAGGGGGGAACACTGAAGCTTTCTTT. It encodes CASGLPPTPGGNTEAFF.

The chain combines TRBV5-4 with TRBJ2-6, with D unresolved. The CDR3 sequence is 19 residues long. Germline V gene data show CDR1 as SGHNT and CDR2 as YYREEE (reference sequence). V lost 1 base and J 0 bases, leaving 17 bases between the germline ends. The CDR3 bases are TGTGCCAGCAGCTTGTATGGGGTTTCAATACACTCTGGGGCCAACGTCCTGACTTTC. This gives the protein CASSLYGVSIHSGANVLTF.

The table lists this clonotype with many counts. This sequence joins TRBV29-1 and TRBJ2-5, with 8 positions matching TRBD2. The V gene end was trimmed by 3 bases and the J gene end by 1 base; junction bases not matched to a gene: 4. The CDR3 length is 14 residues. In germline, CDR1 is SQVTM, CDR2 ANQGSEA. The CDR3 coding sequence is TGCAGCGTTGAGGGACTAGAAGTCCAAGAGACCCAGTACTTC. This sequence encodes CSVEGLEVQETQYF.

This clonotype turned up a few times. A much larger clonotype is one base distant, so this may be a read error. The chain has TRBV28 and TRBJ1-1; D is ambiguous. V was trimmed by 3 bases and J by 3 bases, leaving 8 bases between them. From germline, CDR1 is MDHEN and CDR2 SYDVKM. The CDR3 covers 13 residues. The CDR3 spells CASSFKWDTEAFF. The DNA for the CDR3 is TGTGCCAGCAGTTTCAAGTGGGACACTGAAGCTTTCTTT.